This T cell receptor (beta chain) was documented in a study of blood T cells in healthy people across ages. Study at large: Per every two T cells, about one barcoded beta molecule was captured by template switching.

This clonotype was seen more than once but under ten times. Antigen specificity is unknown. The CDR3 extends over 10 amino acids. Germline loops: CDR1 SQVTM, CDR2 ANQGSEA. V dropped 7 bases and J dropped 6; count of bases not matched to a gene: 1. For the second PCR, which ran for about 7 to 12 cycles, a sample-barcoded 5' primer and a J-beta primer mix were used. Each CDR3 protein is one row after TCRdb ran MiXCR on the 5' RACE reads. Found here are 1 million or so distinct CDR3 sequences, 20% to 25% of them singletons; the top ten hold around 0.75%. Notes on the study in general: Both higher diversity and more naive CD4+ cells marked long-lived donors when set against aged donors.

These data also featured in a second study, about T cells of mothers and their children. That work states: The study sampled a few healthy Caucasian mothers and their six children. The M1S primer of the second PCR added sample barcodes and 2-4 random nucleotides.

This TCR derives from a girl aged 2 to 9 in good health. The sequenced sample consisted of blood. The chain has TRBV29-1 and TRBJ1-2; 8 bases align to TRBD1. The CDR3 loop is CSAGQDGYTF. CDR3 DNA sequence: TGCAGCGCGGGACAGGATGGCTACACCTTC.